Listed here is a single T cell receptor beta chain. Antigen unknown. In the same sample, other DNA sequences code for this CDR3. This record belongs to a study of shared clonotypes between healthy human individuals. The authors ran the assay at deep level. TCRdb's copy holds only in-frame clones and misses some; the assay was immunoSEQ multiplex PCR. The profile shows around 2,100,000 clones, roughly 94% of them singletons. Findings and limits, study-wide: Estimated richness was generally greater in naive than memory subsets.

Terminally differentiated effector memory CD45RA+ cells were excluded by CCR7 positive selection of CD45RO-negative cells. Germline CDR1 reads MNHEY; CDR2 reads SMNVEV (reference sequence). This CDR3 is built from 14 residues. Trimming at V came to 3 bases and at J to 6 bases, leaving 1 base not matched to a gene. This receptor was identified in a young man in good health. The chain couples TRBV27 to TRBJ2-1, with 11 nucleotides matching TRBD2. The sample comprised naive CD8+ T cells sorted from blood. The CDR3 sequence: CASSLGLAVNEQFF. DNA of the CDR3: TGTGCCAGCAGTTTGGGACTAGCGGTCAATGAGCAGTTCTTC.